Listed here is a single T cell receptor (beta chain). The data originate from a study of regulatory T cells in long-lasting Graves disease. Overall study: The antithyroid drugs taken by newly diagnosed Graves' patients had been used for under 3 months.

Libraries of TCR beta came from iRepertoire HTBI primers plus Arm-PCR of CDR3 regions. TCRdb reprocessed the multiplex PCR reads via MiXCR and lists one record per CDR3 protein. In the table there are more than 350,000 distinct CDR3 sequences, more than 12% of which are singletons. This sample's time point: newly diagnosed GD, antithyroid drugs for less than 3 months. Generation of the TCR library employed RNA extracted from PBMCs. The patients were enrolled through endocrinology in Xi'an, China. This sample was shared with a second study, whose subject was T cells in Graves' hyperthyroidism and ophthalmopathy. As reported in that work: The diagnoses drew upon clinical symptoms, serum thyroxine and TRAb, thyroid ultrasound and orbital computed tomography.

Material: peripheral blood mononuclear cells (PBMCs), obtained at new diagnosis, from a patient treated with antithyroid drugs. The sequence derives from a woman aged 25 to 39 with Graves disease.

For the CDR3, the DNA is TGTGCCAGCAGCCCAGAGGTTGGAGGATCCGGGGAGCTGTTTTTT. Encoded protein: CASSPEVGGSGELFF. The chain combines TRBV7-7 with TRBJ2-2; a weak D match, TRBD2 (5 bases). Trimming took 5 bases from V and 6 from J, leaving 16 bases between them. Germline V gene sequence: CDR1 SSHAT, CDR2 FNYEAQ (reference sequence). The CDR3 contains 15 residues.